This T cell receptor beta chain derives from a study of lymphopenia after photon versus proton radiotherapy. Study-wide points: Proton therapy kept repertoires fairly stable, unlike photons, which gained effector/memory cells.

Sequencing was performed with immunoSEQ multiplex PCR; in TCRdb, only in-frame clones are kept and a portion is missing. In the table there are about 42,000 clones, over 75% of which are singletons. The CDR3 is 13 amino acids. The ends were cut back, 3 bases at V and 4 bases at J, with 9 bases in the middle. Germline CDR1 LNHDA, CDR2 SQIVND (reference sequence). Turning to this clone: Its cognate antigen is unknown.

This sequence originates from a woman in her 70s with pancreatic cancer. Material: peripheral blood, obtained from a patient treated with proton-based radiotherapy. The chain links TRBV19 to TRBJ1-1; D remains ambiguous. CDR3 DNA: TGTGCCAGTAGTATGGAGCTCCGCACTGAAGCTTTCTTT. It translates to CASSMELRTEAFF.